What follows are 28 T cell receptor beta chains derived from one specimen sequenced in a study of vaccination and CD4 T cells after COVID-19. Sequenced with the Oncomine TCR Beta short-read assay was DNA taken from cultured CD4+ T cells. TCRdb used MiXCR to reprocess the PCR reads, holding one entry per CDR3 protein. The sample has around 16,000 distinct CDR3 sequences; approximately 52% are singletons. Treatment of the sample: approximately nine-day PBMC culture with coronavirus spike peptide pools or control peptides (ViraFEST assay). These receptors' antigens are unknown. The sample taken for sequencing was CD4+ T cells from blood, cultured in vitro. These receptors came from a human donor who had recovered from COVID-19.

This clonotype was counted once. The chain is built from TRBV29-1 and TRBJ1-1, with 12 bases that match TRBD1. CDR1 and CDR2 from the germline V gene are SQVTM and ANQGSEA. The CDR3 is made up of 15 amino acids. V lost 2 bases, J lost 6 bases, and 7 bases stayed unmatched. The CDR3 spells CSVETRDRGRPEAFF. The CDR3 DNA reads as TGCAGCGTTGAAACCCGGGACAGGGGGCGGCCTGAAGCTTTCTTT.

The chain recombines TRBV7-8 with TRBJ2-7, with D unresolved. Germline V gene sequence: CDR1 SGHVS, CDR2 FQNEAQ. V was pared by 1 base and J by 10 bases, with 11 bases between. The CDR3 totals 12 residues. The CDR3 here is CASSLGGRVQYF. DNA for the CDR3: TGTGCCAGCAGCTTAGGCGGCCGAGTACAGTACTTC.

The chain carries TRBV27 and TRBJ2-3, with 9 positions matching TRBD2. The CDR3 has 17 amino acids. Germline CDR1 and CDR2: MNHEY and SMNVEV (reference sequence). With V trimmed by 4 bases and J by 4 bases, 12 bases remained unmatched. The CDR3 sequence: CASSSGISLAGSDTQYF. The CDR3 DNA is TGTGCCAGCAGTTCGGGGATTAGTCTAGCGGGATCAGATACGCAGTATTTT.

This rearrangement joins TRBV11-3 to TRBJ1-5; D not resolved. The germline V and J ends were trimmed by 1 base and 4 bases, with 8 bases remaining between them. Looked up from germline, CDR1 is SGHNT and CDR2 is YENEEA. The CDR3 is made up of 14 amino acids. The CDR3 loop is CASSLGPGNQPQHF. CDR3 nucleotides: TGTGCCAGCAGCTTAGGTCCGGGGAATCAGCCCCAGCATTTT.

V usage is TRBV19 and J usage is TRBJ2-1; 10 bases map to TRBD1. This CDR3 comprises 14 residues. Germline CDR1 is LNHDA and CDR2 is SQIVND (reference sequence). V lost 4 bases to trimming and J lost 8 bases; unmatched junction nucleotides: 5. The DNA of the CDR3 is TGTGCCAGTAGTACGACAGGGGGCGGCTATGAGCAGTTCTTC. It specifies CASSTTGGGYEQFF. Filled out from reference TRBV19 and TRBJ2-1, the complete variable domain reads DGGITQSPKYLFRKEGQNVTLSCEQNLNHDAMYWYRQDPGQGLRLIYYSQIVNDFQKGDIAEGYSVSREKKESFPLTVTSAQKNPTAFYLCASSTTGGGYEQFFGPGTRLTVL.

The chain recombines TRBV20-1 with TRBJ2-1; D is undetermined. Per the germline V gene, CDR1 is DFQATT and CDR2 is SNEGSKA (reference sequence). Trimming stripped 2 bases from V and 1 base from J, with 9 bases between. The CDR3 totals 14 residues. The CDR3 loop is CSARWWRSYNEQFF. In DNA, the CDR3 is TGCAGTGCTAGATGGTGGCGGTCCTACAATGAGCAGTTCTTC.

The sample holds a few counts of this clonotype. J is TRBJ1-1 and V is TRBV7-2; D not certain. Trimming removed 0 bases from V and 5 bases from J, with 16 bases in between. Germline loops: CDR1 SGHTA, CDR2 FQGNSA. The CDR3 has 16 residues. In DNA form, the CDR3 reads TGTGCCAGCAGCTTAGCGGGCAGGTTCCCGAGGACTGAAGCTTTCTTT. Residues: CASSLAGRFPRTEAFF.

This clonotype showed up just once. The chain has TRBV2 and TRBJ2-3; possible D gene TRBD2, 6 bases. Germline CDR1 and CDR2: SNHLY and FYNNEI. The CDR3 has 13 residues. Trimming removed 7 bases from V and 6 bases from J, with 14 bases in between. The CDR3: CASKRTIGDTQYF. CDR3 DNA sequence: TGTGCCAGCAAGCGGACTATAGGGGATACGCAGTATTTT. Combining the CDR3 with reference TRBV2 and TRBJ2-3 gives the whole variable domain EPEVTQTPSHQVTQMGQEVILRCVPISNHLYFYWYRQILGQKVEFLVSFYNNEISEKSEIFDDQFSVERPDGSNFTLKIRSTKLEDSAMYFCASKRTIGDTQYFGPGTRLTVL.

This clonotype came up a few times. The rearrangement links TRBV19 to TRBJ1-1, with D unclear. Trimming removed 5 bases at V and 1 base at J, with 14 bases between. This CDR3 comprises 15 residues. Germline V gene sequence: CDR1 LNHDA, CDR2 SQIVND (reference sequence). CDR3 sequence: CASSPQTEKNTEAFF. As DNA, the CDR3 is TGTGCCAGTAGTCCCCAGACTGAAAAGAACACTGAAGCTTTCTTT.

In nucleotides, the CDR3 is TGTGCCAGCAGCCCGTCCGGGGGCCATCAGCCCCAGCATTTT. Translation gives CASSPSGGHQPQHF. This chain joins TRBV12-3 or TRBV12-4 and TRBJ1-5; maybe TRBD1 (6 bases). CDR3 length: 14 amino acids. With 6 bases removed from V and 5 bases from J, the gap between germline ends came to 14 bases.

This chain connects TRBV19 to TRBJ1-1; tentative D call: TRBD1 (5 bases). Trimming took 3 bases from V and 4 from J, leaving 12 bases between them. The CDR3 is 14 residues long. Germline CDR1 LNHDA, CDR2 SQIVND (reference sequence). This chain's CDR3 is CASSIPGTGTEAFF. In nucleotides, the CDR3 is TGTGCCAGTAGTATCCCAGGGACGGGCACTGAAGCTTTCTTT.

With regard to this clonotype: An end of the junction differs from the germline gene, which may be a read error. V usage is TRBV7-6 and J usage is TRBJ2-7; the D gene is possibly TRBD2 (5 bases). The CDR3 consists of 13 residues. CDR1 SGHVS and CDR2 FNYEAQ come from the germline V gene. The CDR3 DNA reads as TGTGCTAGCAGCTCGGCCCGGGGCTACGAGCAGTACTTC. This codes for CASSSARGYEQYF.

The chain combines TRBV12-3 or TRBV12-4 with TRBJ2-7; a weak D match, TRBD1 (6 bases). V lost 7 bases and J 5 bases, leaving 18 bases between the germline ends. CDR3 size: 14 residues. The CDR3 sequence: CASTGPQGIHEQYF. In DNA form, the CDR3 reads TGTGCCAGCACCGGTCCCCAGGGGATCCACGAGCAGTACTTC.

V usage is TRBV21-1 and J usage is TRBJ2-7; the table names TRBD1, a call not compared with the DNA. TRBV21-1 is listed as a pseudogene. This CDR3 spans 15 amino acids. The CDR3 DNA follows: TGTGCCAGCAGTGTAGCGGACAGAGCTATTTACGAGCAGTACTTC. It is translated as CASSVADRAIYEQYF.

The chain joins TRBV21-1 to TRBJ1-2; the table's D call of TRBD1 was not tested on the DNA. TRBV21-1 is classified as a pseudogene. The CDR3 runs to 18 residues. The CDR3 reads CASSSLSGETAANYGYTF. The CDR3 DNA sequence: TGTGCCAGCAGCAGCCTTTCGGGCGAGACAGCGGCTAACTATGGCTACACCTTC.

The chain is built from TRBV18 and TRBJ2-2, with a tentative D call TRBD1 (5 bases). Trimming removed 1 base from V and 9 bases from J, with 6 bases in between. Germline V gene data show CDR1 as KGHSH and CDR2 as LQKENI. This CDR3 comprises 12 residues. The CDR3 loop is CASSPRGRELFF. CDR3 DNA: TGTGCCAGCTCACCACGGGGCCGGGAGCTGTTTTTT.

The chain combines TRBV6-1 with TRBJ2-1, with TRBD1 matching 7 bases. Germline V gene sequence: CDR1 MNHNS, CDR2 SASEGT. Trimming removed 6 bases from V and 3 bases from J; junction bases left unmatched: 2. This CDR3 spans 13 amino acids. DNA of the CDR3: TGTGCCAGCAGCCGGGACAGCTACAATGAGCAGTTCTTC. Translating it yields CASSRDSYNEQFF.

V usage is TRBV6-1 and J usage is TRBJ1-1; D gene unclear. V lost 2 bases, J lost 11 bases, and 12 bases lay in between. CDR1 and CDR2 (germline): MNHNS, SASEGT. The CDR3 length is 12 residues. The CDR3: CASSESIVGAFF. The CDR3, as DNA: TGTGCCAGCAGTGAATCTATAGTCGGGGCTTTCTTT.

The chain employs TRBV7-2 and TRBJ2-7; TRBD2 might be the D (5 bases). Germline CDR1 is SGHTA and CDR2 is FQGNSA. V shed 5 bases and J shed 3 bases, with 11 bases lying between them. CDR3 length: 13 amino acids. The CDR3 DNA follows: TGTGCCAGCAGCCCGAATGAGGGCTACGAGCAGTACTTC. Encoded protein: CASSPNEGYEQYF.

The genes are TRBV10-2 and TRBJ2-1; D assignment may be TRBD1 or TRBD2 (6 bases each). This CDR3 is 15 amino acids long. Trimming stripped 4 bases from V and 6 bases from J, with 16 bases between. The germline V gene encodes CDR1 WSHSY and CDR2 SAAADI. CDR3 sequence: CASSGGRRRANEQFF. CDR3 nucleotide sequence: TGCGCCAGCAGTGGGGGGCGCAGGAGGGCCAATGAGCAGTTCTTC.

V gene TRBV6-2 or TRBV6-3 combines with J gene TRBJ1-6; D remains unclear. Germline-derived CDR1 and CDR2 are MNHEY and SVGEGT. CDR3 length: 12 residues. V dropped 10 bases and J dropped 6 bases, with 10 bases sitting between them. The CDR3 region has the DNA TGTGCCACGGAAGGTTTTAATTCACCCCTCCACTTT. Translating gives CATEGFNSPLHF.

This sequence joins TRBV15 and TRBJ2-1; 11 nucleotides agree with TRBD2. With V trimmed by 0 bases and J by 0 bases, 13 bases remained unmatched. This CDR3 is 21 amino acids long. The germline V gene encodes CDR1 LNHNV and CDR2 YYDKDF (reference sequence). CDR3 in DNA: TGTGCCACCAGCAGAGAACCCCCGGGACTAGCGGTCGTTAGCTCCTACAATGAGCAGTTCTTC. It is translated as CATSREPPGLAVVSSYNEQFF. Based on the CDR3 plus reference TRBV15 and TRBJ2-1, the full variable domain is DAMVIQNPRYQVTQFGKPVTLSCSQTLNHNVMYWYQQKSSQAPKLLFHYYDKDFNNEADTPDNFQSRRPNTSFCFLDIRSPGLGDTAMYLCATSREPPGLAVVSSYNEQFFGPGTRLTVL.

CDR3 bases: TGCAGTGCCTTCACAGATACGCAGTATTTT. Its protein product is CSAFTDTQYF. The chain combines TRBV20-1 with TRBJ2-3; no definite D call. V shed 6 bases and J shed 2 bases, with 3 bases lying between them. This CDR3 has 10 amino acids. CDR1 is DFQATT and CDR2 is SNEGSKA in the germline V gene (reference sequence).

This clonotype was observed a few times. V gene TRBV7-6 combines with J gene TRBJ2-1, with TRBD1 matching over 12 bases. CDR1 is SGHVS and CDR2 is FNYEAQ in the germline V gene. V lost 5 bases and J lost 8; bases outside the gene matches: 22. The CDR3 sequence is 20 residues long. CDR3 nucleotides: TGTGCCAGCAGCCCCTTAGCCCGTTCACCCGGGACAGGGGGCGGCTATGAGCAGTTCTTC. The encoded protein is CASSPLARSPGTGGGYEQFF.

The gene calls are TRBV12-3 or TRBV12-4 and TRBJ1-2, with D perhaps TRBD1 (6 bases). Trimming removed 7 bases at V and 14 bases at J, with 17 bases between. The CDR3 is made up of 11 amino acids. The chain's CDR3 is CASTQGPKGTF. CDR3 bases: TGTGCCAGCACCCAGGGGCCGAAGGGAACCTTC.

This sequence joins TRBV12-3 or TRBV12-4 and TRBJ1-5; D is unclear. V lost 5 bases, J lost 5 bases, and 10 bases lay in between. This CDR3 has 13 amino acids. The CDR3 protein is CASSETWDQPQHF. Here the CDR3 DNA reads TGTGCCAGCAGTGAGACTTGGGATCAGCCCCAGCATTTT.

This chain joins TRBV7-2 and TRBJ2-2; the D is unclear. CDR1 is SGHTA, CDR2 FQGNSA, per germline. The CDR3 runs to 15 residues. V was cut by 1 base and J by 3 bases, with 9 bases left in between. Here the CDR3 DNA reads TGTGCCAGCAGCTTAGTGGTAGGCTACACCGGGGAGCTGTTTTTT. It specifies CASSLVVGYTGELFF.

This clonotype was recorded a few times. In DNA, the CDR3 is TGTGCCATCAGCGGGGACAGCCCTAACTATGGCTACACCTTC. It yields the protein CAISGDSPNYGYTF. The chain uses TRBV10-3 and TRBJ1-2, with 7 bases aligning to TRBD1. The CDR3 is 14 residues long. Germline trimming cut 6 bases from V and 0 bases from J; bases unmatched to any gene: 4. Germline lookup yields CDR1 ENHRY and CDR2 SYGVKD.